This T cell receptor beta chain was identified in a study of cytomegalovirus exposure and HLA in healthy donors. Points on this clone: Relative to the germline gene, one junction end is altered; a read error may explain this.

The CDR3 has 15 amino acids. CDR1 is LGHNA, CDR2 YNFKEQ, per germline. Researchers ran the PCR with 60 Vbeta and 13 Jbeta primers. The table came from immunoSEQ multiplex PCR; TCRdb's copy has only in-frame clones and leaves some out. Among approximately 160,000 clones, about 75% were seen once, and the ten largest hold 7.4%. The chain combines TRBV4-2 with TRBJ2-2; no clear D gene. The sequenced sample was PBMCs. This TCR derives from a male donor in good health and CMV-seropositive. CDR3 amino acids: CASSEDRVHTGELFF. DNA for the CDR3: TGTGCCAGCAGCGAAGACCGGGTGCACACCGGGGAGCTGTTTTTT.